One TCR beta chain is described in this entry. The antigen is unknown. An end of the junction does not agree with germline; a read error may underlie this. The germline gives CDR1 PRHDT, CDR2 FYEKMQ (reference sequence). This CDR3 region has 15 residues. The entry originates in a study of T cells in narcolepsy. Study conclusions and caveats: Same-patient CSF and blood CD4+ T cell clonotypes included HCRT-specific and TRIB2-specific autoreactive ones. Blood of same and different patients, but not healthy controls, reportedly held recurring autoreactive clonotypes.

Sequencing was performed with immunoSEQ multiplex PCR; in TCRdb, only in-frame clones are kept and a portion is missing. Here the sample spans over 20,000 clones, around 90% being singletons. Sequenced material: CD45RA- memory CD4+ T cells from PBMCs. The chain employs TRBV13 and TRBJ2-7; D might be TRBD2 (6 bases). This clonotype originated in a human donor with narcolepsy. The CDR3 bases are TGTGCCAGCAGCCTAGGAGGAGGGAGCTCCTACGAGCAGTACTTC. Residues: CASSLGGGSSYEQYF.